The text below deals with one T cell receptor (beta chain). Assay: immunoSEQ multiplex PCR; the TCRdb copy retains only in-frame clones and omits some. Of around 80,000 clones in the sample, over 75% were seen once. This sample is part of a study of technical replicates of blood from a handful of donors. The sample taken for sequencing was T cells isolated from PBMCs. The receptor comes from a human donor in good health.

The DNA for the CDR3 is TGTGCCAGTAGAGGGACAGGGAGGTACGAGCAGTACTTC. This translates into CASRGTGRYEQYF. The chain combines TRBV19 with TRBJ2-7, with 9 bases that match TRBD1. The CDR3 is 13 amino acids. Trimming removed 6 bases from V and 4 bases from J; junction bases left unmatched: 4. Germline loops: CDR1 LNHDA, CDR2 SQIVND (reference sequence).